A selection of T cell receptor beta chains follows, all from one sample in a study of T cell repertoires in cytomegalovirus infection. MiXCR was run by TCRdb on the reads, yielding one entry per CDR3 protein. The sample shows approximately 300,000 distinct CDR3 sequences, roughly 25% of them seen only once. Their recognized antigens are unknown. Specimen: cultured PBMCs, collected from culture after CMV antigen stimulation. The receptors were gathered from a human donor in good health (CMV status not recorded). Some clones in this sample may be carry-over from other donors' samples. Each CDR3 is given with its conserved first and last residue. Fields, in order: D gene, V gene, J gene, clone size, CDR3 protein, CDR3 DNA. D genes are given only for firm matches. For some rows the clone size is stated as once, few or many, or as a class when expanded; others skip it.

>TRBD1|TRBV7-2|TRBJ2-3|many
CASSLDRGGTDTQYF
TGTGCCAGCAGCTTAGACAGGGGGGGCACAGATACGCAGTATTTT
>-|TRBV6-2/TRBV6-3|TRBJ2-3|few
CASSFLRQPTDTQYF
TGTGCCAGCAGTTTTTTGAGACAGCCGACAGATACGCAGTATTTT
>-|TRBV12-3/TRBV12-4|TRBJ2-3|many
CASSLAPGADTQYF
TGTGCCAGCAGTTTAGCTCCGGGGGCAGATACGCAGTATTTT
>TRBD1|TRBV7-6|TRBJ2-6|-
CASSTQPGQGDSGANVLTF
TGTGCCAGCAGCACACAACCGGGACAGGGAGACTCTGGGGCCAACGTCCTGACTTTC
>-|TRBV29-1|TRBJ1-1|-
CSVSGHSKMNTEAFF
TGCAGCGTTTCAGGACACTCCAAGATGAACACTGAAGCTTTCTTT
>-|TRBV7-2|TRBJ1-1|-
CASSYSQGLNTEAFF
TGTGCCAGCAGCTACTCCCAGGGCCTGAACACTGAAGCTTTCTTT
>-|TRBV23-1|TRBJ2-4|few
CASSQSRPGGAKNIQYF
TGCGCCAGCAGTCAGTCAAGGCCCGGTGGGGCCAAAAACATTCAGTACTTC
>TRBD2|TRBV20-1|TRBJ2-1|few
CSASALAGGFNEQFF
TGCAGTGCTAGTGCGCTAGCGGGAGGGTTCAATGAGCAGTTCTTC
>-|TRBV24-1|TRBJ2-2|few
CATSGQMMNTGELFF
TGTGCCACCAGTGGGCAGATGATGAACACCGGGGAGCTGTTTTTT
>-|TRBV6-4|TRBJ2-1|few
CASSGEPSSYNEQFF
TGTGCCAGCAGTGGGGAACCGAGCTCCTACAATGAGCAGTTCTTC
>-|TRBV27|TRBJ2-7|few
CASSTQGQGQYF
TGTGCCAGCAGTACTCAGGGGCAGGGGCAGTACTTC
>-|TRBV2|TRBJ2-1|few
CASSEDYYNEQFF
TGTGCCAGCAGTGAGGACTACTACAATGAGCAGTTCTTC
>TRBD2|TRBV11-2|TRBJ2-6|few
CASSPRLAGGLGAGANVLTF
TGTGCCAGCAGCCCCCGACTAGCGGGAGGATTAGGGGCTGGGGCCAACGTCCTGACTTTC
>-|TRBV12-3/TRBV12-4|TRBJ2-1|once
CASSLPPGGNEQFF
TGTGCCAGCAGTTTACCTCCCGGTGGCAATGAGCAGTTCTTC
>-|TRBV6-2/TRBV6-3|TRBJ2-2|few
CASSYSSDYTGELFF
TGTGCCAGCAGTTACTCTTCGGACTACACCGGGGAGCTGTTTTTT
>-|TRBV4-3|TRBJ2-7|-
CASSQGGTDGIYEQYF
TGCGCCAGCAGCCAAGGAGGGACGGATGGAATCTACGAGCAGTACTTC
>-|TRBV7-2|TRBJ2-1|many
CASRPDSYNEQFF
TGTGCCAGCAGACCGGACAGCTACAATGAGCAGTTCTTC
>-|TRBV20-1|TRBJ2-1|-
CSARAVGVTYNEQFF
TGCAGTGCTAGAGCGGTGGGAGTCACCTACAATGAGCAGTTCTTC
>TRBD2|TRBV20-1|TRBJ2-1|-
CSASQAGGPPDEQFF
TGCAGTGCTAGTCAAGCGGGAGGCCCTCCAGATGAGCAGTTCTTC
>TRBD2|TRBV12-3/TRBV12-4|TRBJ2-3|few
CASSPSGGSLGTQYF
TGTGCCAGCAGTCCCTCGGGCGGGAGCCTAGGTACGCAGTATTTT
>-|TRBV7-2|TRBJ1-2|many
CASSVSDSSYGYTF
TGTGCCAGCAGTGTGAGCGACAGTTCCTATGGCTACACCTTC
>-|TRBV10-3|TRBJ1-1|-
CAISESTIEAFF
TGTGCCATCAGTGAGTCGACCATTGAAGCTTTCTTT
>TRBD2|TRBV10-3|TRBJ2-1|few
CATQGSSGLSQSDNEQFF
TGTGCCACCCAGGGGTCTAGCGGGTTAAGTCAATCGGACAATGAGCAGTTCTTC
>-|TRBV28|TRBJ2-1|-
CASSKVPEQFF
TGTGCCAGCAGCAAAGTCCCCGAGCAGTTCTTC
>TRBD1|TRBV12-3/TRBV12-4|TRBJ1-1|few
CASSFRTGLNTEAFF
TGTGCCAGCAGTTTCCGGACAGGGTTAAACACTGAAGCTTTCTTT
>-|TRBV7-2|TRBJ2-4|few
CASSSPHLAKNIQYF
TGTGCCAGCAGTTCTCCTCACCTAGCCAAAAACATTCAGTACTTC
>TRBD2|TRBV4-1|TRBJ2-4|few
CASSRVADRTSALPGSKNIQYF
TGCGCCAGCAGCCGGGTCGCAGACAGGACTAGCGCCCTCCCCGGGTCCAAAAACATTCAGTACTTC
>TRBD2|TRBV2|TRBJ2-5|many
CASSEIREATKKYF
TGTGCCAGCAGTGAAATCCGGGAGGCCACCAAAAAGTACTTC
>TRBD2|TRBV19|TRBJ2-3|few
CASSIYGAGDSDTQYF
TGTGCCAGTAGTATTTACGGCGCGGGAGATTCAGATACGCAGTATTTT
>-|TRBV6-8|TRBJ1-2|-
CASSYDTVRPYGYTF
TGTGCCAGCAGTTACGATACTGTTCGCCCCTATGGCTACACCTTC
>TRBD2|TRBV7-2|TRBJ2-1|many
CASSSGIAGANEQFF
TGTGCCAGCAGCTCCGGGATAGCGGGGGCCAATGAGCAGTTCTTC
>-|TRBV2|TRBJ1-1|-
CASSGGSGKNTEAFF
TGTGCCAGCAGCGGGGGGTCCGGAAAGAACACTGAAGCTTTCTTT
>TRBD2|TRBV4-1|TRBJ2-7|-
CASSQGTSGSSYEQYF
TGCGCCAGCAGCCAAGGGACTAGCGGGAGCTCCTACGAGCAGTACTTC
>-|TRBV7-2|TRBJ2-2|few
CASRPGTANTGELFF
TGTGCCAGCAGGCCCGGGACTGCCAACACCGGGGAGCTGTTTTTT
>-|TRBV7-6|TRBJ2-2|many
CASSPQLAPNTGELFF
TGTGCCAGCAGCCCCCAACTAGCCCCGAACACCGGGGAGCTGTTTTTT
>-|TRBV15|TRBJ2-2|-
CATSRGNTGELFF
TGTGCCACCAGCAGAGGGAACACCGGGGAGCTGTTTTTT
>-|TRBV12-3/TRBV12-4|TRBJ1-6|-
CASSFVDSPLHF
TGTGCCAGCAGTTTCGTTGATTCACCCCTCCACTTT